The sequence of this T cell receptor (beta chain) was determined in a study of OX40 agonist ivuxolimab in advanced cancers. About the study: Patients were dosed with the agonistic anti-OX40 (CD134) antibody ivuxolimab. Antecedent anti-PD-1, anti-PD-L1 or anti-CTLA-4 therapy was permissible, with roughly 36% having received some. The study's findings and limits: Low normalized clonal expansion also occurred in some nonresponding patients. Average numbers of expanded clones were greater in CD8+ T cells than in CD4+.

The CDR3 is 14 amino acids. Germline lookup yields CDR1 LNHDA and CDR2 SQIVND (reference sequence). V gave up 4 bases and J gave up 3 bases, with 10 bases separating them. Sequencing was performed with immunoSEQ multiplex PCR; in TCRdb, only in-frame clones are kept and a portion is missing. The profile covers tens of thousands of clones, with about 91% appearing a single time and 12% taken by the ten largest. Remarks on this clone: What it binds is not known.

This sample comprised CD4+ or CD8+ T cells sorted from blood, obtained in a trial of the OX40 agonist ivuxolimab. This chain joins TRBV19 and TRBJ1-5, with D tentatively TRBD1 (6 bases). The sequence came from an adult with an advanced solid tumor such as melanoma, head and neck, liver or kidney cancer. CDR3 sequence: CASSKDRFNQPQHF. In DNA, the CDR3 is TGTGCCAGTAGTAAAGACAGGTTCAATCAGCCCCAGCATTTT. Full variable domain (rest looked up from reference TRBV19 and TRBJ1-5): DGGITQSPKYLFRKEGQNVTLSCEQNLNHDAMYWYRQDPGQGLRLIYYSQIVNDFQKGDIAEGYSVSREKKESFPLTVTSAQKNPTAFYLCASSKDRFNQPQHFGDGTRLSIL.